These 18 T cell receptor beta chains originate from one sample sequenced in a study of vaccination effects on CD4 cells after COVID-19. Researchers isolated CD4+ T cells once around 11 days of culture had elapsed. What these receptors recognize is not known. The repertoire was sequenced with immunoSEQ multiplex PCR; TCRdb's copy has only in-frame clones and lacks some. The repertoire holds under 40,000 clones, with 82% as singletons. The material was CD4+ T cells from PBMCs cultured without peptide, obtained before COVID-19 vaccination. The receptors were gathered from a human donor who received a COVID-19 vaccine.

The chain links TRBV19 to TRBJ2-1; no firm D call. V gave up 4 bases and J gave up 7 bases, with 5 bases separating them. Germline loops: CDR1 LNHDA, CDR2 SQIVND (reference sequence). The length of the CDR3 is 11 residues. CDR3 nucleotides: TGTGCCAGTAGTACCAAAAATGAGCAGTTCTTC. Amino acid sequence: CASSTKNEQFF. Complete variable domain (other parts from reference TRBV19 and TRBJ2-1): DGGITQSPKYLFRKEGQNVTLSCEQNLNHDAMYWYRQDPGQGLRLIYYSQIVNDFQKGDIAEGYSVSREKKESFPLTVTSAQKNPTAFYLCASSTKNEQFFGPGTRLTVL.

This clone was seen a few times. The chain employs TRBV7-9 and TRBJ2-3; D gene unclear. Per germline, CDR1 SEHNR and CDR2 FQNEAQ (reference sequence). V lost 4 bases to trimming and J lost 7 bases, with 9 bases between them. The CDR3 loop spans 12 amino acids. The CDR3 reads CASSSTGYTQYF. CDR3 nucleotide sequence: TGTGCCAGCAGCTCAACCGGCTATACGCAGTATTTT.

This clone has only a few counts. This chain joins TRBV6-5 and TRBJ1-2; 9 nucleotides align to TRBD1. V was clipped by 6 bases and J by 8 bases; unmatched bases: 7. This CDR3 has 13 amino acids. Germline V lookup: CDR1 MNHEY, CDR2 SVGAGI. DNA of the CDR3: TGTGCCAGCAGGGGGACAGGGCCCGAGGGCTACACCTTC. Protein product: CASRGTGPEGYTF.

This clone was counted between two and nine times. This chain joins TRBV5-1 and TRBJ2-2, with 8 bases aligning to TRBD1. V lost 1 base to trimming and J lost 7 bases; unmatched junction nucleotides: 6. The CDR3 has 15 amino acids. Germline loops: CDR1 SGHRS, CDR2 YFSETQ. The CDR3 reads CASSLSWTGNGELFF. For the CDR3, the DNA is TGCGCCAGCAGCTTGAGTTGGACAGGGAACGGGGAGCTGTTTTTT. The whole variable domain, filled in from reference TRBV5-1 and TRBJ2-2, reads KAGVTQTPRYLIKTRGQQVTLSCSPISGHRSVSWYQQTPGQGLQFLFEYFSETQRNKGNFPGRFSGRQFSNSRSEMNVSTLELGDSALYLCASSLSWTGNGELFFGEGSRLTVL.

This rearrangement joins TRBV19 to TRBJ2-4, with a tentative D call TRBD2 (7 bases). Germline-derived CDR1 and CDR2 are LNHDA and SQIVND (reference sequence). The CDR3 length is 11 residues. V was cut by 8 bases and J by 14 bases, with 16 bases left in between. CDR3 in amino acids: CASGRGAEKYF. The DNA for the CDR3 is TGTGCCAGTGGCCGGGGGGCAGAGAAGTACTTC.

CDR3 sequence: CASRRTANNEQFF. The CDR3 DNA reads TGCGCCAGCCGACGGACAGCCAACAATGAGCAGTTCTTC. V is TRBV5-1 and J is TRBJ2-1; a possible D gene is TRBD1 (6 bases). V was trimmed by 7 bases and J by 5 bases, leaving 13 bases between them. The CDR3 spans 13 residues. Germline CDR1 reads SGHRS; CDR2 reads YFSETQ.

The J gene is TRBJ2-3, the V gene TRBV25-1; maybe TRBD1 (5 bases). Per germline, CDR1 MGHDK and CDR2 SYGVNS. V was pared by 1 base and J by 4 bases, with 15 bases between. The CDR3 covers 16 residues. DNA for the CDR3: TGTGCCAGCAGTGAATGGGCAACAGGTCGGGCAGATACGCAGTATTTT. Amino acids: CASSEWATGRADTQYF. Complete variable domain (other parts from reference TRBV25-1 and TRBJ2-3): EADIYQTPRYLVIGTGKKITLECSQTMGHDKMYWYQQDPGMELHLIHYSYGVNSTEKGDLSSESTVSRIRTEHFPLTLESARPSHTSQYLCASSEWATGRADTQYFGPGTRLTVL.

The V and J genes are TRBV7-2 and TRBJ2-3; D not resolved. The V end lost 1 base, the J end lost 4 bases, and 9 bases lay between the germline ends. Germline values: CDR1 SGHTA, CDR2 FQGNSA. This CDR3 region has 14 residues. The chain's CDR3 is CASSLVSSSDTQYF. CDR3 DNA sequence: TGTGCCAGCAGCTTAGTAAGCAGTTCAGATACGCAGTATTTT.

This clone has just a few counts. The CDR3 protein is CAWSVSQGSQPQHF. In DNA form, the CDR3 reads TGTGCCTGGAGTGTAAGTCAGGGCAGCCAGCCCCAGCATTTT. The rearrangement links TRBV30 to TRBJ1-5, with D maybe TRBD1 (5 bases). The germline CDR1 and CDR2 sequences are GTSNPN and SVGIG (reference sequence). Trimming took off 0 bases at V and 7 bases at J, with 13 bases between the two ends. There are 14 residues in the CDR3.

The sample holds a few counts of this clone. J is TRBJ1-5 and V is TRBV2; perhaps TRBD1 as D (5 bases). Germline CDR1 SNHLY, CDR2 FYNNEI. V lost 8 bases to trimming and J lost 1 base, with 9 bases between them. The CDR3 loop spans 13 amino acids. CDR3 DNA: TGTGCCAGCCAGAGGGACAGCAATCAGCCCCAGCATTTT. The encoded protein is CASQRDSNQPQHF.

CDR3 nucleotide sequence: TGTGCCAGCAGCTCCGGAGGTCCAATCCGCGATGAGCAGTTCTTC. Translation: CASSSGGPIRDEQFF. The chain employs TRBV7-3 and TRBJ2-1, with D possibly TRBD2 on 5 matching bases. Deletions cut 4 bases from V and 8 bases from J, with 18 bases between. Germline assignment: CDR1 SGHTA and CDR2 FQGTGA. The CDR3 is made up of 15 amino acids.

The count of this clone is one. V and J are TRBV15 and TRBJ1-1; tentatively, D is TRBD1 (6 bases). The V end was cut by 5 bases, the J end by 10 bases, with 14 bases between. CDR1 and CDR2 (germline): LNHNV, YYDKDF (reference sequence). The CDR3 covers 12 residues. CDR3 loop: CATSGEGTRAFF. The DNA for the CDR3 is TGTGCCACCAGCGGGGAGGGGACAAGAGCTTTCTTT.

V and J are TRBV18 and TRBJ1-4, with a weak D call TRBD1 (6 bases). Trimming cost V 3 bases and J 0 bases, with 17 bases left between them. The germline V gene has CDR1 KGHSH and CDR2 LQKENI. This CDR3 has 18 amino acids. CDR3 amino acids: CASSPDPGQTATNEKLFF. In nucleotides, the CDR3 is TGTGCCAGCTCACCGGATCCGGGACAAACTGCAACTAATGAAAAACTGTTTTTT.

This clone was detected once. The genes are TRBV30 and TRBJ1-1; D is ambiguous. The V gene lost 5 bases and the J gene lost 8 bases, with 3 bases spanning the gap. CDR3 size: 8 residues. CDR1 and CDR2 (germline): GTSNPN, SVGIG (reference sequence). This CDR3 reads CAWGEAFF. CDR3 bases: TGTGCCTGGGGGGAAGCTTTCTTT.

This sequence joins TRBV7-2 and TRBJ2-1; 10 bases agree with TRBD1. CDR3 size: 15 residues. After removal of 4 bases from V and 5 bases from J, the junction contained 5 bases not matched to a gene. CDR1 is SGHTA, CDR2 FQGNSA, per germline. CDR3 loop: CASSWTGTGDNEQFF. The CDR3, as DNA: TGTGCCAGCAGCTGGACCGGGACAGGGGACAATGAGCAGTTCTTC.

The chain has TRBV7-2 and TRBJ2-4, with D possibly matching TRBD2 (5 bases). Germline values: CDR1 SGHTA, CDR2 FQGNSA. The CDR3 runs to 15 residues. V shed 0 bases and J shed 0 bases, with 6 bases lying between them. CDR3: CASSLAEGAKNIQYF. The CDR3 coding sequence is TGTGCCAGCAGCTTAGCTGAGGGAGCCAAAAACATTCAGTACTTC.

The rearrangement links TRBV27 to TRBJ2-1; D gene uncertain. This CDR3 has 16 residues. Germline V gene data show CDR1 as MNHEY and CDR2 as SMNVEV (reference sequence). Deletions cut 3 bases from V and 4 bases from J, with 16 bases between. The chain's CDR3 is CASSFSPSRVYNEQFF. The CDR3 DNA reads TGTGCCAGCAGTTTTTCCCCCTCTCGGGTGTACAATGAGCAGTTCTTC.

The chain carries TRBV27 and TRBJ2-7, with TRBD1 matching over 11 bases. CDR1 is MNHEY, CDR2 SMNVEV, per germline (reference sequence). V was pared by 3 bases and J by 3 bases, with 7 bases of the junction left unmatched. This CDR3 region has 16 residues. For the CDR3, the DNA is TGTGCCAGCAGTTTTTGGGACAGGGGGTCGGGCTACGAGCAGTACGTC. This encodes CASSFWDRGSGYEQYV.